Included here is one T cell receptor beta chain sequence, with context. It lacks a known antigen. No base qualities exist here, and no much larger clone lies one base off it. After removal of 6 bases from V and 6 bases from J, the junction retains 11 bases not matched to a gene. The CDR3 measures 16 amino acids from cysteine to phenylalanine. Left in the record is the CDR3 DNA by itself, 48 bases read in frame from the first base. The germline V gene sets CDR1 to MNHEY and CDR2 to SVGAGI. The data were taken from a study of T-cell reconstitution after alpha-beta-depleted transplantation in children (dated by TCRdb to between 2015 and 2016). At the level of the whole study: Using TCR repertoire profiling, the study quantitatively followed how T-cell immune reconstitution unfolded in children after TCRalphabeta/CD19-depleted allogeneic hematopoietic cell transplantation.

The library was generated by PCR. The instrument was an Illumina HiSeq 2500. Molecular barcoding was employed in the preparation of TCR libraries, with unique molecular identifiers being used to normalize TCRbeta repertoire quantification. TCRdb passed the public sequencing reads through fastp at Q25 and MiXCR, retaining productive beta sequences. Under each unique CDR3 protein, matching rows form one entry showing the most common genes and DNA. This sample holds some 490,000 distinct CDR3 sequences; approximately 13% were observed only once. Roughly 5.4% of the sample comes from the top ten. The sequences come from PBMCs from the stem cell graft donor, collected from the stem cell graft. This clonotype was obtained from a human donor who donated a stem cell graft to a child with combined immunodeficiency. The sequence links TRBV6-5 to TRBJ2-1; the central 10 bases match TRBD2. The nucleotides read TGTGCCAGCAGCCGGGACCTAGCGGGAGCTCGCAATGAGCAGTTCTTC. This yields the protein CASSRDLAGARNEQFF.